This entry lists 2 T cell receptor beta chains sequenced from one sample in a study of shared clonotypes between healthy human individuals. TCRdb keeps only in-frame clones here, not all; method: immunoSEQ multiplex PCR. The sample gives about 1.1 million clones, 60% to 80% of which show up once; almost 0.9% is in the top ten. The sample consisted of memory CD4+ T cells from PBMCs. Subset defined: CD45RA-negative fraction. The receptor set was obtained from a man in his late teens or twenties in good health. Some clones in this sample may be carry-over from other donors' samples.

V gene TRBV6-5 combines with J gene TRBJ2-3; the D gene is possibly TRBD2 (7 bases). Germline V gene data show CDR1 as MNHEY and CDR2 as SVGAGI. V shed 0 bases and J shed 6 bases, with 16 bases lying between them. This CDR3 has 16 residues. CDR3 in amino acids: CASSYSGASGDDTQYF. The CDR3 nucleotides are TGTGCCAGCAGTTACTCGGGGGCTAGCGGAGATGATACGCAGTATTTT.

The chain carries TRBV15 and TRBJ2-1; no clear D gene. Deletions cut 5 bases from V and 5 bases from J, with 16 bases between. Germline values: CDR1 LNHNV, CDR2 YYDKDF (reference sequence). This CDR3 has 15 residues. The CDR3 sequence is CATSPLVLGDNEQFF. Here the CDR3 DNA reads TGTGCCACCAGCCCCCTAGTACTTGGCGACAATGAGCAGTTCTTC.